Listed here are 18 T cell receptor beta chains from one sample, sequenced in a study of T cells in Graves' hyperthyroidism and ophthalmopathy. It was RNA transcripts that yielded the amplified TCR beta CDR3 regions. First-round RT-PCR with HTBI primers amplified the TCR CDR3 region. TCRdb reanalysed the multiplex PCR reads using MiXCR and keeps one entry per CDR3 protein. The profile shows hundreds of thousands of distinct CDR3 sequences, around a quarter of them singletons. Input material: blood. These receptors all stem from a woman in her 30s with Graves' ophthalmopathy.

Many counts were recorded for this clonotype. V usage is TRBV24-1 and J usage is TRBJ2-6; 8 bases map to TRBD1. Germline values: CDR1 KGHDR, CDR2 SFDVKD. Trimming cost V 11 bases and J 4 bases; bases outside gene matches: 9. This CDR3 has 15 residues. CDR3 bases: TGTGCCAATTTAATGGACAGGGACGGGGCCAACGTCCTGACTTTC. Protein: CANLMDRDGANVLTF.

The chain employs TRBV6-1 and TRBJ2-2, with 9 nucleotides matching TRBD2. This CDR3 comprises 15 residues. V lost 5 bases to trimming and J lost 3 bases; unmatched junction nucleotides: 4. CDR1 and CDR2 from the germline V gene are MNHNS and SASEGT. For the CDR3, the DNA is TGTGCCAGCAGTCTTAGCGGGGGCTACACCGGGGAGCTGTTTTTT. Its protein is CASSLSGGYTGELFF.

Points on this clonotype: This may come from a read error, since a much larger clone is one base off. The chain links TRBV4-3 to TRBJ2-7; 8 bases line up with TRBD1. The CDR3 has 17 amino acids. Germline CDR1 is LGHNA and CDR2 is YSLEER. J was trimmed by 1 base and V by 2 bases; bases with no gene match: 10. The DNA for the CDR3 is TGCGCCAGCAGCCAACTACTGGGCAGGGGGCCATCCTACGAGCAGTACGTC. As protein: CASSQLLGRGPSYEQYV.

This chain joins TRBV27 and TRBJ1-2; the D is unclear. Germline V gene data show CDR1 as MNHEY and CDR2 as SMNVEV (reference sequence). The germline V and J ends were trimmed by 6 bases and 8 bases, with 10 bases remaining between them. This CDR3 comprises 11 residues. CDR3 sequence: CASRNTLGYTF. As DNA, the CDR3 is TGTGCCAGCAGGAACACCCTAGGCTACACCTTC.

At least ten counts were recorded for this clonotype. The V call is TRBV9, the J call TRBJ2-7; possible D gene TRBD1, 6 bases. Germline V gene lookup returns CDR1 SGDLS and CDR2 YYNGEE. CDR3 size: 13 residues. V lost 2 bases, J lost 6 bases, and 12 bases lay in between. The CDR3 region is CASSVTGSPEQYF. CDR3 sequence (DNA): TGTGCCAGCAGCGTCACAGGGTCCCCCGAGCAGTACTTC.

J is TRBJ1-2 and V is TRBV6-1; D gene ambiguous. V gave up 7 bases and J gave up 2 bases, with 11 bases separating them. The CDR3 contains 13 residues. The V gene's germline CDR1 is MNHNS and CDR2 SASEGT. The CDR3 is CASTTPPNYGYTF. The CDR3 nucleotides read TGTGCCAGCACCACGCCCCCGAACTATGGCTACACCTTC.

This clonotype has at least ten counts. This sequence joins TRBV28 and TRBJ1-1, with D unresolved. Germline assignment: CDR1 MDHEN and CDR2 SYDVKM. There are 13 residues in the CDR3. V gave up 8 bases and J gave up 0 bases, with 10 bases separating them. DNA of the CDR3: TGTGCCAGCGATGGGCAGTTGAACACTGAAGCTTTCTTT. This translates into CASDGQLNTEAFF.

This clonotype was seen a handful of times. This may come from a read error, since a much larger clone is one base off. V and J are TRBV19 and TRBJ1-5, with a weak D call TRBD1 (5 bases). CDR3 length equals 15 residues. Germline CDR1 LNHDA, CDR2 SQIVND (reference sequence). CDR3 sequence (DNA): TGTGCCAGTAGTATAGGCAGGGTGGGCGATCAGCACCAGCATTTT. This sequence encodes CASSIGRVGDQHQHF.

This clonotype was seen repeatedly, ten times or more. CDR3 sequence reads: CASRTGNQETQYF. DNA for the CDR3: TGCGCCAGCAGGACAGGGAACCAAGAGACCCAGTACTTC. V and J are TRBV5-1 and TRBJ2-5, with TRBD1 matching over 7 bases. The V gene's germline CDR1 is SGHRS and CDR2 YFSETQ. The CDR3 spans 13 residues. J was trimmed by 0 bases and V by 5 bases; bases with no gene match: 1. Filled out from reference TRBV5-1 and TRBJ2-5, the complete variable domain reads KAGVTQTPRYLIKTRGQQVTLSCSPISGHRSVSWYQQTPGQGLQFLFEYFSETQRNKGNFPGRFSGRQFSNSRSEMNVSTLELGDSALYLCASRTGNQETQYFGPGTRLLVL.

Concerning this clonotype: A much more abundant neighbour one base away suggests this may be a read error. The chain recombines TRBV28 with TRBJ2-5, with 8 bases identical to TRBD2. The CDR3 covers 14 residues. Germline V gene lookup returns CDR1 MDHEN and CDR2 SYDVKM. Germline trimming cut 3 bases from V and 7 bases from J; bases unmatched to any gene: 7. CDR3 coding DNA: TGTGCCAGCAGTTTTTATGCGGGAGGAGGGACCCAGTACTTC. Amino acids: CASSFYAGGGTQYF. Variable domain in full (rest from reference TRBV28 and TRBJ2-5): DVKVTQSSRYLVKRTGEKVFLECVQDMDHENMFWYRQDPGLGLRLIYFSYDVKMKEKGDIPEGYSVSREKKERFSLILESASTNQTSMYLCASSFYAGGGTQYFGPGTRLLVL.

This clonotype was counted only a few times. A read error may be the cause here, since a much bigger clone is one base away. Here the CDR3 omits its conserved ending phenylalanine or tryptophan, so a read error is the likely source. The chain has TRBV4-1 and TRBJ1-2; TRBD1 might be the D (5 bases). CDR3 length equals 15 residues. V lost 0 bases to trimming and J lost 8 bases, with 16 bases between them. Germline CDR1 reads MGHRA; CDR2 reads YSYEKL. The CDR3 loop is CASSQEGVGVGGYTY. Here the CDR3 DNA reads TGCGCCAGCAGCCAAGAAGGGGTCGGAGTCGGAGGCTACACCTAC.

This clonotype was observed at least ten times. This chain links TRBV6-5 with TRBJ1-2; TRBD1 might be the D (6 bases). CDR1 and CDR2 (germline): MNHEY, SVGAGI. The V and J ends lost 6 bases and 4 bases respectively, with 12 bases between them. CDR3 size: 13 residues. CDR3 sequence: CASSIQGGYGYTF. The CDR3 DNA reads TGTGCCAGCAGCATACAGGGCGGCTATGGCTACACCTTC.

V and J are TRBV7-9 and TRBJ2-7; 12 positions agree with TRBD1. V was clipped by 4 bases and J by 6 bases; unmatched bases: 4. Germline V CDR1 and CDR2: SEHNR, FQNEAQ (reference sequence). The CDR3 covers 14 residues. The CDR3 bases are TGTGCCAGCAGCTCCGGGACAGGGGGCGCCGAGCAGTACTTC. Translating gives CASSSGTGGAEQYF.

This clonotype was counted at least ten times. The chain joins TRBV5-1 to TRBJ2-2; tentatively, D is TRBD1 or TRBD2 (5 bases each). CDR1 is SGHRS and CDR2 is YFSETQ in the germline V gene. Trimming stripped 3 bases from V and 0 bases from J, with 6 bases between. The CDR3 is made up of 14 amino acids. The CDR3 DNA is TGCGCCAGCAGCTGGGACGCGAACACCGGGGAGCTGTTTTTT. Translating gives CASSWDANTGELFF.

This clonotype was seen at least ten times. The rearrangement links TRBV19 to TRBJ1-2; D gene uncertain. Germline V gives CDR1 LNHDA, CDR2 SQIVND (reference sequence). This CDR3 comprises 11 residues. V gave up 5 bases and J gave up 4 bases, with 5 bases separating them. CDR3 residues: CASSESYGYTF. The CDR3 DNA sequence: TGTGCCAGTAGTGAGAGCTATGGCTACACCTTC.

This clonotype was observed at least ten times. The chain couples TRBV3-1 to TRBJ2-5; 9 bases are shared with TRBD2. Germline V gene lookup returns CDR1 LGHDT and CDR2 YNNKEL (reference sequence). The length of the CDR3 is 18 residues. V lost 2 bases to trimming and J lost 2 bases; unmatched junction nucleotides: 12. CDR3 amino acids: CASSQSRGGRALQETQYF. In nucleotides, the CDR3 is TGTGCCAGCAGCCAATCGCGGGGGGGCCGTGCACTACAAGAGACCCAGTACTTC.

This clonotype was observed a few times. The gene calls are TRBV7-9 and TRBJ1-2; D is uncertain. Trimming took 2 bases from V and 8 from J, leaving 15 bases between them. This CDR3 has 14 amino acids. Germline CDR1 reads SEHNR; CDR2 reads FQNEAQ (reference sequence). CDR3 coding DNA: TGTGCCAGCAGCTTATGGGGTGATATGGGCGGCTACACCTTC. This gives the protein CASSLWGDMGGYTF.

This clonotype occurred many times. The rearrangement joins TRBV6-5 to TRBJ2-2; 9 bases match TRBD1. Trimming took 4 bases from V and 5 from J; bases not matched to a gene: 2. The CDR3 consists of 14 residues. The germline V gene encodes CDR1 MNHEY and CDR2 SVGAGI. The chain's CDR3 is CASSFGQGTGELFF. The DNA of the CDR3 is TGTGCCAGCAGTTTCGGACAGGGGACCGGGGAGCTGTTTTTT.